The entry that follows covers one T cell receptor (beta chain) sequence. The entry originates in a study of blood T cells in healthy people across ages. The people who gave samples were healthy Caucasians from Russia, aged roughly 6 to 90. Total RNA amounts of at least 6 micrograms were extracted per sample. A second PCR, run for 7 to 11 cycles, used a sample-barcoded 5' primer plus a J-beta primer mix. One entry per CDR3 protein results from TCRdb running MiXCR on the 5' RACE reads. The repertoire holds about 640,000 distinct CDR3 sequences, with roughly three fifths as singletons. Germline CDR1 and CDR2: SGHRS and YFSETQ. This CDR3 region has 15 residues. With 6 bases clipped from V and 0 bases from J, the junction kept 5 bases outside the gene matches.

This receptor was taken from a man between 60 and 75 years old in good health. Sequenced input: blood. The J gene is TRBJ2-1, the V gene TRBV5-1; TRBD1 matches at 8 bases. The CDR3 DNA sequence: TGCGCCAGCACCCTGGGACAGGCCTCCTACAATGAGCAGTTCTTC. It codes for CASTLGQASYNEQFF.